This TCR beta chain derives from a study of blood T cell repertoires in COVID-19. V lost 5 bases, J lost 3 bases, and 5 bases stayed unmatched. Germline V gene sequence: CDR1 SGHTA, CDR2 FQGNSA. The CDR3 is made up of 15 amino acids. The table came from immunoSEQ multiplex PCR; TCRdb's copy has only in-frame clones and leaves some out. The sample consists of 150,000 or so clones, approximately 82% of them appearing once. This sequence was found in a human donor with acute or convalescent COVID-19. The donor label of this sample is uncertain. Specimen: peripheral blood. V gene TRBV7-2 combines with J gene TRBJ2-7; 12 positions match TRBD1. The CDR3 reads CASSRDRGLGYEQYF. The CDR3 bases are TGTGCCAGCAGCCGGGACAGGGGGCTAGGCTACGAGCAGTACTTC.